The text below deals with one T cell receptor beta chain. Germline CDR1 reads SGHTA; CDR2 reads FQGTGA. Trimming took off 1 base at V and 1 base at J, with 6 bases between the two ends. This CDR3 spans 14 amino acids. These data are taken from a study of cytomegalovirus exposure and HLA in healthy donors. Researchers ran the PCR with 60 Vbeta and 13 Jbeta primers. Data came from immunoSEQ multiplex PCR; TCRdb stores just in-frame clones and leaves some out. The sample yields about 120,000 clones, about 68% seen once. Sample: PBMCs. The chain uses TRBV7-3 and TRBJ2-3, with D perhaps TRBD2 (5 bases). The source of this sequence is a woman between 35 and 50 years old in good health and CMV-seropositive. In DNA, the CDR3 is TGTGCCAGCAGCTTAAATAGCGGCACAGATACGCAGTATTTT. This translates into CASSLNSGTDTQYF.